Detailed here is one T cell receptor (beta chain). Antigen: not known. These data come from a study of T cell responses to AZD1222 COVID-19 vaccine. Study details: Second-dose schedules of about 4 or about 12 weeks were combined. Study conclusions and caveats: The study found vaccine-associated CD4 TCRs spanning spike, dominant at 160-218 and 743-854.

The V gene's germline CDR1 is MNHEY and CDR2 SMNVEV (reference sequence). V shed 8 bases and J shed 4 bases, with 17 bases lying between them. The CDR3 is 14 amino acids. Produced via immunoSEQ multiplex PCR; TCRdb's table is partial and in-frame only. Among around 180,000 clones listed, almost 90% were seen once. Source: peripheral blood, taken on day 0 of AZD1222 vaccination. This receptor was identified in an adult in good health. The genes are TRBV27 and TRBJ1-2; D is ambiguous. For the CDR3, the DNA is TGTGCCAGCCGTGCGTATCCGGACGCCTATGGCTACACCTTC. Residues: CASRAYPDAYGYTF.